This T cell receptor (beta chain) is from a study of blood T cell repertoires in COVID-19. Study-wide background: Nucleic acid was either cDNA or gDNA, and it came from T cells, B-cell-depleted T cells, or PBMCs.

This clone was picked up one time. Germline CDR1 reads SGHTA; CDR2 reads FQGNSA. The CDR3 runs 15 residues. The V segment lost 5 bases and the J segment 3 bases; nucleotides outside the gene matches: 7. The repertoire was sequenced with immunoSEQ multiplex PCR; TCRdb's copy has only in-frame clones and lacks some. The sample includes about 66,000 clones, 70% to 85% seen only once; the top ten take approximately 6.6%. V is TRBV7-2 and J is TRBJ2-1; 7 bases line up with TRBD1. The specimen was peripheral blood. This clonotype originated in a man aged 55-75 years with acute or convalescent COVID-19. This CDR3 reads CASSPETGHYNEQFF. The DNA for the CDR3 is TGTGCCAGCAGCCCCGAGACAGGGCACTACAATGAGCAGTTCTTC.